Listed below are T cell receptor beta chains from one sample, sequenced in a study of graft-versus-host responses after intestinal transplantation. The repertoire was sequenced with immunoSEQ multiplex PCR; TCRdb's copy has only in-frame clones and lacks some. The sample lists fewer than 130,000 clones, 85% to 95% seen once, with roughly 0.5% in the top ten. No antigen has been identified for these receptors. Sample: unstimulated CD8+ T cells sorted from spleen or lymph node cells, taken before intestinal transplant. The receptors originated from a human donor who received an intestinal transplant. CDR3s include the opening cysteine and the closing phenylalanine or tryptophan.

TRBJ2-1 TRBV9 CASSINLDPNNEQFF
TRBJ2-3 TRBV11-2 CASSEYGTSGKSDTQYF
TRBJ2-1 TRBV9 CASSVEWASGYNEQFF
TRBJ2-1 TRBV19 CASSILAGDFNEQFF
TRBJ2-7 TRBV11-2 CASSLDNREQYF
TRBJ1-1 TRBV5-5 CASSLSPNSGTEAFF
TRBJ1-1 TRBV5-8 CASSLGSTDTEAFF
TRBJ2-3 TRBV11-1 CASSLKLSGPLDTQYF
TRBJ2-7 TRBV5-6 CASSLWIGSYEQYF
TRBJ1-2 TRBV15 CATSREGPWGGYTF
TRBJ2-1 TRBV12-5 CASLPPVAGEQFF
TRBJ2-7 TRBV7-8 CASSLGGQGGAYEQYF
TRBJ2-5 TRBV27 CASSLRTGVAETQYF
TRBJ2-1 TRBV29-1 CSVARGMADDWVFF
TRBJ1-5 TRBV28 CASSPLGSKSNQPQHF
TRBJ2-7 TRBV4-1 CASSQGTGYEQYF
TRBJ1-1 TRBV19 CASSIGSGHTEAFF
TRBJ2-1 TRBV6-1 CASSWTSVYNEQFF
TRBJ2-7 TRBV7-9 CASERNPGRSYEQYF
TRBJ2-7 TRBV6-5 CASSRGGAGSYEQYF
TRBJ2-1 TRBV5-4 CASSLGPIKEQFF
TRBJ2-7 TRBV15 CATSRGGGGNEQYF
TRBJ1-3 TRBV19 CASSNGRGLYTIYF
TRBJ2-2 TRBV28 CASSLFGLGAGELFF
TRBJ2-1 TRBV19 CASSPGGLLNEQFF
TRBJ2-3 TRBV9 CASSEQGAISDTQYF
TRBJ2-7 TRBV7-9 CASSPTGSGFYEQYF
TRBJ2-7 TRBV6-6 CASSYFKGPYEQYF
TRBJ2-4 TRBV27 CASSLGRGSNIQYF
TRBJ1-4 TRBV27 CASSPGTGPTNEKLFF
TRBJ2-6 TRBV7-3 CASSLISSGANVLTF